The 32 T cell receptor beta chains listed next were all sequenced from one sample in a study of cytomegalovirus exposure and HLA in healthy donors. The PCR employed 60 Vbeta primers together with 13 Jbeta primers. TCRdb's copy holds only in-frame clones and misses some; the assay was immunoSEQ multiplex PCR. This table has about 150,000 clones, about 74% appearing once. Sequenced sample: PBMCs. The receptors were gathered from a man aged 35-49 years in good health and CMV-seronegative.

V gene TRBV7-2 combines with J gene TRBJ1-1; D may be TRBD1 (5 bases). CDR1 and CDR2 (germline): SGHTA, FQGNSA. The CDR3 length is 13 residues. Trimming left V 5 bases short and J 3 bases short, with 10 bases between. The CDR3 protein is CASSRQSDTEAFF. CDR3 in DNA: TGTGCCAGCAGCCGACAGAGCGACACTGAAGCTTTCTTT.

The rearrangement joins TRBV28 to TRBJ1-2; TRBD1 agrees at 9 bases. Germline V CDR1 and CDR2: MDHEN, SYDVKM. CDR3 size: 14 residues. V gave up 10 bases and J gave up 4 bases; unmatched junction bases: 10. DNA for the CDR3: TGTGCCATTCCTCAACGGGACAGGGCCTATGGCTACACCTTC. This gives the protein CAIPQRDRAYGYTF.

The chain carries TRBV2 and TRBJ2-7; 9 bases fit TRBD2. This CDR3 comprises 15 residues. V shed 1 base and J 5 bases; nucleotides not matched to a gene: 6. Germline V lookup: CDR1 SNHLY, CDR2 FYNNEI. The CDR3 coding sequence is TGTGCCAGCAGTGAAGAGGGTAGCGGGAGAGACGAGCAGTACTTC. Its translation: CASSEEGSGRDEQYF.

V is TRBV18 and J is TRBJ1-2; 8 bases align to TRBD1. This CDR3 spans 15 amino acids. Germline assignment: CDR1 KGHSH and CDR2 LQKENI. The ends lost 2 bases at V and 3 bases at J; junction bases unmatched: 5. The CDR3 DNA reads as TGTGCCAGCTCACCAGGCCCGACAGGGGACTATGGCTACACCTTC. The encoded protein is CASSPGPTGDYGYTF.

The V and J genes are TRBV4-3 and TRBJ1-2; 12 positions agree with TRBD1. The V gene end was trimmed by 1 base and the J gene end by 8 bases; junction bases not matched to a gene: 5. In germline, CDR1 is LGHNA, CDR2 YSLEER. This CDR3 contains 15 residues. CDR3 nucleotide sequence: TGCGCCAGCAGCCAAGTGTCAGGGACAGGGGGCGGCTACACCTTC. Translating gives CASSQVSGTGGGYTF.

This chain connects TRBV5-1 to TRBJ1-2; a possible D gene is TRBD1 (6 bases). The germline V gene encodes CDR1 SGHRS and CDR2 YFSETQ. V gave up 4 bases and J gave up 2 bases, with 12 bases separating them. CDR3 length: 14 residues. DNA for the CDR3: TGCGCCAGCAGCAGACAGGCTTTCAACTATGGCTACACCTTC. Amino acids: CASSRQAFNYGYTF.

V and J are TRBV4-1 and TRBJ2-7, with a possible D match to TRBD2 (6 bases). Germline values: CDR1 MGHRA, CDR2 YSYEKL. The V and J ends lost 4 bases and 0 bases respectively, with 16 bases between them. CDR3 length: 16 amino acids. The CDR3 spells CASSLTGASVSYEQYF. In nucleotides, the CDR3 is TGCGCCAGCAGCCTCACAGGCGCTAGCGTCTCCTACGAGCAGTACTTC.

This rearrangement joins TRBV5-6 to TRBJ2-7, with D tentatively TRBD1 (7 bases). The V end lost 1 base, the J end lost 3 bases, and 17 bases lay between the germline ends. The CDR3 spans 16 residues. The germline CDR1 and CDR2 sequences are SGHDT and YYEEEE. CDR3 DNA sequence: TGTGCCAGCAGCTTGAGGTCGCGACAGGGAGGCTACGAGCAGTACTTC. Its protein product is CASSLRSRQGGYEQYF.

The rearrangement uses TRBV4-1 and TRBJ1-3; D is unclear. The germline CDR1 and CDR2 sequences are MGHRA and YSYEKL. CDR3 length: 15 amino acids. Between the trimmed V and J ends, which lost 0 bases and 1 base, there was a span of 7 bases. This CDR3 reads CASSQDLSSGNTIYF. The CDR3 nucleotides are TGCGCCAGCAGCCAAGATCTGTCTTCTGGAAACACCATATATTTT.

The chain combines TRBV7-6 with TRBJ1-5; 8 bases line up with TRBD1. Losses at the gene ends were 2 bases for V and 5 bases for J; bases not matched to a gene: 5. Per germline, CDR1 SGHVS and CDR2 FNYEAQ. The CDR3 has 15 amino acids. DNA of the CDR3: TGTGCCAGCAGCTTATTGGCAGGGGGCGATCAGCCCCAGCATTTT. It encodes CASSLLAGGDQPQHF.

This rearrangement joins TRBV6-6 to TRBJ1-2; D unclear. Germline lookup yields CDR1 MNHNY and CDR2 SVGAGI (reference sequence). The CDR3 consists of 14 residues. Trimming cost V 0 bases and J 3 bases, with 8 bases left between them. The CDR3 region is CASSYSSDYYGYTF. CDR3 nucleotides: TGTGCCAGCAGTTACTCGTCAGACTACTATGGCTACACCTTC.

The chain is built from TRBV19 and TRBJ1-3, with a weak D call TRBD1 (6 bases). CDR1 and CDR2 (germline): LNHDA, SQIVND (reference sequence). Trimming removed 6 bases from V and 0 bases from J, with 12 bases in between. The length of the CDR3 is 15 residues. CDR3 amino acids: CASRPTGSSGNTIYF. CDR3 coding DNA: TGTGCCAGTAGACCGACAGGTAGCTCTGGAAACACCATATATTTT.

This clone came up a few times. The gene calls are TRBV9 and TRBJ2-3; TRBD1 is a possible D gene (6 bases). CDR1 is SGDLS and CDR2 is YYNGEE in the germline V gene. Trimming cost V 3 bases and J 3 bases, with 14 bases left between them. This CDR3 comprises 15 residues. The CDR3 DNA follows: TGTGCCAGCAGCGCAGGGGCGGGCGGGACAGATACGCAGTATTTT. Residues: CASSAGAGGTDTQYF. The whole variable domain, remainder taken from reference TRBV9 and TRBJ2-3, is DSGVTQTPKHLITATGQRVTLRCSPRSGDLSVYWYQQSLDQGLQFLIQYYNGEERAKGNILERFSAQQFPDLHSELNLSSLELGDSALYFCASSAGAGGTDTQYFGPGTRLTVL.

This chain links TRBV7-8 with TRBJ1-2; TRBD1 matches 9 bases. V lost 5 bases to trimming and J lost 3 bases; unmatched junction nucleotides: 7. Germline lookup yields CDR1 SGHVS and CDR2 FQNEAQ. This CDR3 region has 15 residues. The CDR3 loop is CASSPQGAQYYGYTF. CDR3 nucleotide sequence: TGTGCCAGCAGCCCACAGGGGGCGCAATACTATGGCTACACCTTC.

The chain employs TRBV15 and TRBJ2-7, with a tentative D call TRBD2 (6 bases). Germline V lookup: CDR1 LNHNV, CDR2 YYDKDF (reference sequence). Trimming stripped 1 base from V and 5 bases from J, with 15 bases between. The CDR3 runs 15 residues. The CDR3 protein is CATSRADLAANEQYF. CDR3 DNA: TGTGCCACCAGCAGAGCTGATTTAGCGGCGAACGAGCAGTACTTC.

The chain joins TRBV5-1 to TRBJ2-7, with 13 bases aligning to TRBD2. Germline V gene lookup returns CDR1 SGHRS and CDR2 YFSETQ. V trimming: 0 bases; J trimming: 3 bases; junction bases outside the gene matches: 9. CDR3 length: 18 residues. For the CDR3, the DNA is TGCGCCAGCAGCTTGGTACTAGCGGGGGGGCCGAGGAGCTACGAGCAGTACTTC. It is translated as CASSLVLAGGPRSYEQYF.

V and J are TRBV27 and TRBJ2-3; possibly TRBD2 for D (6 bases). The germline V and J ends were trimmed by 4 bases and 0 bases, with 14 bases remaining between them. Germline-derived CDR1 and CDR2 are MNHEY and SMNVEV (reference sequence). The CDR3 is 16 amino acids. The CDR3 loop is CASSSLGRGSTDTQYF. As DNA, the CDR3 is TGTGCCAGCAGTTCCTTGGGGCGGGGAAGCACAGATACGCAGTATTTT.

Worth noting for this clone: Because the CDR3 is missing its conserved closing phenylalanine or tryptophan, this is likely a read error. J is TRBJ2-7 and V is TRBV6-1; D is possibly TRBD1 (5 bases). V lost 5 bases and J lost 4, with 12 bases in between. The CDR3 spans 13 residues. The V gene's germline CDR1 is MNHNS and CDR2 SASEGT. CDR3 amino acids: CASSKTPGYEQYL. CDR3 nucleotides: TGTGCCAGCAGTAAGACTCCAGGGTACGAGCAGTACCTC.

The CDR3 DNA sequence: TGTGCCACCAGCAGAGTCTGGCAGGGGGCCTACGAGCAGTACTTC. Encoded protein: CATSRVWQGAYEQYF. The genes are TRBV15 and TRBJ2-7; 7 bases map to TRBD1. From germline, CDR1 is LNHNV and CDR2 YYDKDF (reference sequence). The junction had 5 bases not matched to a gene; V was cut back by 1 base and J by 2 bases. The CDR3 is 15 residues long.

The rearrangement joins TRBV15 to TRBJ2-7; weak D call: TRBD1 (5 bases). The V and J ends lost 0 bases and 2 bases respectively, with 11 bases between them. Germline CDR1 is LNHNV and CDR2 is YYDKDF (reference sequence). The CDR3 totals 15 residues. The CDR3 spells CATSRDNDRTYEQYF. In nucleotides, the CDR3 is TGTGCCACCAGCAGAGATAATGACAGAACCTACGAGCAGTACTTC. Full variable domain (missing parts from reference TRBV15 and TRBJ2-7): DAMVIQNPRYQVTQFGKPVTLSCSQTLNHNVMYWYQQKSSQAPKLLFHYYDKDFNNEADTPDNFQSRRPNTSFCFLDIRSPGLGDTAMYLCATSRDNDRTYEQYFGPGTRLTVT.

The chain employs TRBV7-9 and TRBJ2-5; 8 bases fit TRBD2. Losses at the gene ends were 1 base for V and 4 bases for J; bases not matched to a gene: 8. The V gene's germline CDR1 is SEHNR and CDR2 FQNEAQ (reference sequence). This CDR3 has 16 residues. CDR3 nucleotide sequence: TGTGCCAGCAGCTTAGGCCAGCGGGGGAAGGGAGAGACCCAGTACTTC. As protein: CASSLGQRGKGETQYF.

The chain employs TRBV6-1 and TRBJ1-5; 8 bases fit TRBD1. The CDR3 consists of 15 residues. CDR1 and CDR2 (germline): MNHNS, SASEGT. Trimming cost V 3 bases and J 7 bases; bases outside gene matches: 8. As DNA, the CDR3 is TGTGCCAGCAGTGAGTCAGGGGGCGCGGGGCAGCCCCAGCATTTT. Translation: CASSESGGAGQPQHF.

The chain employs TRBV5-4 and TRBJ2-3, with 12 bases fitting TRBD2. CDR1 and CDR2 from the germline V gene are SGHNT and YYREEE (reference sequence). There are 19 residues in the CDR3. V trimming: 0 bases; J trimming: 5 bases; junction bases outside the gene matches: 13. CDR3 bases: TGTGCCAGCAGCTTGGGACTAGCGGGAGTTGAGGGGGCGTTAGATACGCAGTATTTT. Residues: CASSLGLAGVEGALDTQYF.

The V gene is TRBV29-1, the J gene TRBJ2-1, with D maybe TRBD2 (5 bases). The CDR3 is made up of 14 amino acids. Germline values: CDR1 SQVTM, CDR2 ANQGSEA. The V gene lost 2 bases and the J gene lost 7 bases, with 15 bases spanning the gap. The CDR3 reads CSVESLAIGNEQFF. The CDR3 nucleotides read TGCAGCGTTGAAAGTCTAGCAATAGGGAATGAGCAGTTCTTC.

CDR3 in amino acids: CSVGGQGAGEQFF. The CDR3 DNA follows: TGCAGCGTGGGGGGACAGGGGGCGGGTGAGCAGTTCTTC. The chain employs TRBV29-1 and TRBJ2-1, with 12 bases lining up with TRBD1. CDR1 and CDR2 (germline): SQVTM, ANQGSEA. This CDR3 has 13 residues. Germline trimming cut 6 bases from V and 9 bases from J; bases unmatched to any gene: 6.

This chain joins TRBV7-9 and TRBJ2-5; the D gene is possibly TRBD2 (5 bases). V lost 5 bases and J 5 bases, leaving 15 bases between the germline ends. Germline CDR1 and CDR2: SEHNR and FQNEAQ (reference sequence). CDR3 length: 14 amino acids. The CDR3 DNA reads as TGTGCCAGCAGCCTTACGGGGTCGCGGGAGACCCAGTACTTC. Amino acids: CASSLTGSRETQYF.

V and J are TRBV9 and TRBJ2-3; the D is unclear. The germline V and J ends were trimmed by 0 bases and 4 bases, with 9 bases remaining between them. This CDR3 contains 14 residues. Per germline, CDR1 SGDLS and CDR2 YYNGEE. In nucleotides, the CDR3 is TGTGCCAGCAGCGTAGCTCCCGGTGCAGATACGCAGTATTTT. Its protein product is CASSVAPGADTQYF.

A word on this clone: A read error may produce the germline difference seen at one junction end. This chain links TRBV5-6 with TRBJ2-1; 7 nucleotides match TRBD1. Looked up from germline, CDR1 is SGHDT and CDR2 is YYEEEE. There are 11 residues in the CDR3. The chain's CDR3 is CASSARGGAVF. As DNA, the CDR3 is TGTGCCAGCAGCGCTAGAGGGGGCGCGGTCTTC.

This clone turned up a few times. The V gene is TRBV4-3, the J gene TRBJ2-7, with D possibly matching TRBD1 (5 bases). The CDR3 runs 15 residues. The germline gives CDR1 LGHNA, CDR2 YSLEER. Trimming took off 1 base at V and 2 bases at J, with 12 bases between the two ends. The CDR3 protein is CASSQGWAGTYEQYF. CDR3 in DNA: TGCGCCAGCAGCCAAGGATGGGCAGGGACCTACGAGCAGTACTTC.

V gene TRBV7-2 combines with J gene TRBJ2-3; TRBD2 matches at 14 bases. Germline V gene lookup returns CDR1 SGHTA and CDR2 FQGNSA. This CDR3 comprises 18 residues. V shed 3 bases and J 0 bases; nucleotides not matched to a gene: 5. Here the CDR3 reads CASSLGLAGALSTDTQYF. Written as DNA, the CDR3 is TGTGCCAGCAGCTTGGGACTAGCGGGGGCCCTTAGCACAGATACGCAGTATTTT.

The gene calls are TRBV5-1 and TRBJ1-1, with 7 bases aligning to TRBD1. CDR1 is SGHRS and CDR2 is YFSETQ in the germline V gene. The J segment lost 6 bases and the V segment lost 0 bases, leaving 2 bases of the junction unmatched. CDR3 length: 13 amino acids. This CDR3 reads CASSLDRGPEAFF. In DNA form, the CDR3 reads TGCGCCAGCAGCTTGGACAGGGGCCCTGAAGCTTTCTTT.

The chain uses TRBV28 and TRBJ2-5; a weak D match, TRBD2 (7 bases). The CDR3 runs 14 residues. The germline V and J ends were trimmed by 6 bases and 1 base, with 12 bases remaining between them. Germline CDR1 reads MDHEN; CDR2 reads SYDVKM. CDR3 bases: TGTGCCAGCAGCCCGGGGGGCAGCCAAGAGACCCAGTACTTC. It specifies CASSPGGSQETQYF.